The 5 T cell receptor beta chains in this list originate from one sample, sequenced in a study of blood T cell repertoires in COVID-19. The protocol was immunoSEQ multiplex PCR, while the TCRdb copy is restricted to in-frame clones and leaves out a portion. Of over 200,000 clones listed, almost 85% are singletons. The sample taken for sequencing was peripheral blood. The receptor set was obtained from a woman in her 50s with active or convalescent COVID-19.

This rearrangement joins TRBV5-6 to TRBJ2-1; 7 positions match TRBD2. CDR1 and CDR2 from the germline V gene are SGHDT and YYEEEE. V was clipped by 1 base and J by 2 bases; unmatched bases: 6. The CDR3 has 16 amino acids. CDR3 coding DNA: TGTGCCAGCAGCTTGCACGGGGGGTCGCCCTACAATGAGCAGTTCTTC. Translation: CASSLHGGSPYNEQFF.

The V and J genes are TRBV29-1 and TRBJ1-2; no clear D gene. The CDR3 runs to 11 residues. Germline-derived CDR1 and CDR2 are SQVTM and ANQGSEA. With 4 bases removed from V and 6 bases from J, the gap between germline ends came to 9 bases. The CDR3 nucleotides are TGCAGCGTTGGACAACTTGATGGCTACACCTTC. This translates into CSVGQLDGYTF.

This rearrangement joins TRBV2 to TRBJ2-7; tentative D call: TRBD1 (5 bases). V was shortened by 1 base and J by 7 bases, with 14 bases between the two germline ends. The CDR3 consists of 14 residues. Germline loops: CDR1 SNHLY, CDR2 FYNNEI. CDR3 in amino acids: CASSEESGWEEQYF. The CDR3, as DNA: TGTGCCAGCAGTGAAGAGTCAGGGTGGGAAGAGCAGTACTTC.

V usage is TRBV14 and J usage is TRBJ1-2; D remains unclear. Germline-derived CDR1 and CDR2 are SGHDN and FVKESK. V lost 0 bases, J lost 8 bases, and 16 bases lay in between. This CDR3 spans 15 amino acids. CDR3 region: CASSQDRGGGYGYTF. CDR3 nucleotides: TGTGCCAGCAGCCAAGATCGGGGTGGAGGGTACGGCTACACCTTC.

The chain has TRBV10-3 and TRBJ1-2; 8 nucleotides line up with TRBD1. Germline V gives CDR1 ENHRY, CDR2 SYGVKD. J gave up 4 bases and V 10 bases, and 11 bases lay outside the gene matches. This CDR3 has 14 amino acids. CDR3 loop: CATSQGAESYGYTF. CDR3 sequence (DNA): TGTGCCACTTCTCAGGGGGCTGAGAGCTATGGCTACACCTTC.